Listed below are T cell receptor beta chains from one sample, sequenced in a study of cytotoxic CD8 clonotypes in ibrutinib-treated CLL. Libraries were prepared by immunoSEQ multiplex PCR; TCRdb keeps only in-frame clonotypes and omits some of them. The sample holds hundreds of thousands of clones; more than 75% are singletons and the top ten take 10% to 12%. The sequences come from PBMCs, collected after 12 months of ibrutinib treatment. The receptors here all came from a human donor with chronic lymphocytic leukemia. Both conserved end residues are part of each CDR3. Fields, in order: clone size, V gene, D gene, J gene, CDR3 DNA, CDR3 protein. A D gene is named only where the DNA matches it firmly. Size is stated for part of the rows, as once, few or many counts, or as a class when the clone is expanded.

NA	TRBV6-5	NA	TRBJ2-5	TGTGCCAGCAGAGAGGGACGCGGACAAGAGACCCAGTACTTC	CASREGRGQETQYF
many	TRBV11-2	NA	TRBJ1-2	TGTGCCAGCAGCCCCGTCGGGGGATGGAACTATGGCTACACCTTC	CASSPVGGWNYGYTF
NA	TRBV2	NA	TRBJ2-7	TGTGCCAGCAGGCCCACTCCCTACGAGCAGTACTTC	CASRPTPYEQYF
NA	TRBV28	TRBD2	TRBJ2-3	TGTGCCAGCAGTCGACAAGCGGGAGGTACGCAGTATTTT	CASSRQAGGTQYF
NA	TRBV28	NA	TRBJ1-5	TGTGCCAGCAGACCTCACGGGACGGGAAATCAGCCCCAGCATTTT	CASRPHGTGNQPQHF
NA	TRBV7-2	NA	TRBJ2-7	TGTGCCAGCAGACAACTCAGTGACGAGCAGTACTTC	CASRQLSDEQYF
NA	TRBV19	NA	TRBJ2-1	TGTGCCAGTAGTCCCGCAGGAGGAGGGTATGAGCAGTTCTTC	CASSPAGGGYEQFF
NA	TRBV5-1	NA	TRBJ1-3	TGCGCCAGCAGCTTTCTGACCGCGTTCTCTGGAAACACCATATATTTT	CASSFLTAFSGNTIYF
NA	TRBV6-4	TRBD1	TRBJ1-2	TGTGCCAGCAGTGCGCAGGCCGGGACAGGGGGCCTTTCGAACTATGGCTACACCTTC	CASSAQAGTGGLSNYGYTF
once	TRBV11-3	NA	TRBJ2-1	TGTGCCAGCAGCTCTGGCGGCCGGGGGAGCTACAATGAGCAGTTCTTC	CASSSGGRGSYNEQFF
NA	TRBV27	NA	TRBJ1-2	TGTGCCAGCAGTCCCCAGGGCGGCTTCGGTGGCTACACCTTC	CASSPQGGFGGYTF
NA	TRBV29-1	TRBD1	TRBJ1-1	TGCAGCGTTGTTGGCAGGGGGGGACTGAACACTGAAGCTTTCTTT	CSVVGRGGLNTEAFF
NA	TRBV6-5	NA	TRBJ2-1	TGTGCCAGCAGGTCGCTAGCGACCACCCACAATGAGCAGTTCTTC	CASRSLATTHNEQFF
NA	TRBV5-1	NA	TRBJ2-5	TGCGCCAGCAGTGCTGGGTACCAAGAGACCCAGTACTTC	CASSAGYQETQYF
NA	TRBV29-1	TRBD1	TRBJ1-5	TGCAGCGTTGGTGGGGGAGGGGGCGAGCCCCAGCATTTT	CSVGGGGGEPQHF
once	TRBV11-2	TRBD1	TRBJ2-2	TGTGCCAGCAGCTCCCCAGGACAGGGGAGGACCGGGGAGCTGTTTTTT	CASSSPGQGRTGELFF
few	TRBV28	NA	TRBJ1-2	TGTGCCAGCAGTTTATACCCACAAACCCGAGGCTACACCTTC	CASSLYPQTRGYTF
many	TRBV5-1	NA	TRBJ2-2	TGCGCCAGCAGCTTCGGATTACACAACCGGACCAGGAGGTGGGAGCTGTTTTTT	CASSFGLHNRTRRWELFF
NA	TRBV5-1	NA	TRBJ1-5	TGCGCCAGCAGCTTGGGGACAGTAAGCAATCAGCCCCAGCATTTT	CASSLGTVSNQPQHF
NA	TRBV6-5	NA	TRBJ1-1	TGTGCCAGCAGTTATGAGGGGCTTAACGCTGAAGCTTTCTTT	CASSYEGLNAEAFF
NA	TRBV5-4	NA	TRBJ2-1	TGTGCCAGCAGCTTGGTGGGGGGCGGATCCTACAATGAGCAGTTCTTC	CASSLVGGGSYNEQFF
NA	TRBV5-1	NA	TRBJ1-6	TGCGCCAGCAGCTTGGAGCGCTCCTATAATTCACCCCTCCACTTT	CASSLERSYNSPLHF
NA	TRBV5-8	NA	TRBJ2-7	TGTGCCAGCAGCCCGCCGACAGGACAATTCTACGAGCAGTACTTC	CASSPPTGQFYEQYF
NA	TRBV29-1	TRBD1	TRBJ1-2	TGCAGCGCTGGACAGGGCAACGGCTACACCTTC	CSAGQGNGYTF
NA	TRBV7-2	TRBD2	TRBJ2-7	TGTGCCAGCAGCTTCTCTAGCGGATCCTCCTACGAGCAGTACTTC	CASSFSSGSSYEQYF
NA	TRBV19	TRBD1	TRBJ2-2	TGTGCCAGTAGTATGATAACAGGGGGGACCGGGGAGCTGTTTTTT	CASSMITGGTGELFF
NA	TRBV6-1	NA	TRBJ1-3	TGTGCCAGCAGGGGGGCAGGGTCAGGAAACACCATATATTTT	CASRGAGSGNTIYF
NA	TRBV7-2	NA	TRBJ2-6	TGTGCCAGCAGCTTAGGGCTTGGGGCCAACGTCCTGACTTTC	CASSLGLGANVLTF
NA	TRBV2	TRBD1	TRBJ1-2	TGTGCCAGCAGTGATCCAGGGGGACTTGGCTACACCTTC	CASSDPGGLGYTF
few	TRBV27	NA	TRBJ1-1	TGTGCCAGCAGTTTAAAAGGTAGCACCGAAGCTTTCTTT	CASSLKGSTEAFF
NA	TRBV6-1	NA	TRBJ2-1	TGTGCCAGCAGTGGGAGTACCTACAATGAGCAGTTCTTC	CASSGSTYNEQFF
NA	TRBV30	TRBD1	TRBJ2-7	TGTGCCTGGAGTGAGGGGACAGGGTTCATCCGCGAGCAGTACTTC	CAWSEGTGFIREQYF
few	TRBV7-3	TRBD1	TRBJ1-6	TGTGCCAGCAGCCAGAGGACAGGACCCCTCCACTTT	CASSQRTGPLHF
NA	TRBV5-6	NA	TRBJ2-4	TGTGCCAGGGCTCCGAGGGGGTTTTGGCAGTACTTC	CARAPRGFWQYF
NA	TRBV5-1	TRBD2	TRBJ2-3	TGCGCCAGCAGCTTGCAGTTCGCGGGGGGGCTCGATACGCAGTATTTT	CASSLQFAGGLDTQYF
NA	TRBV18	NA	TRBJ1-6	TGTGCCAGCTCACCACGCGGTGGGGAGGGTCCCCTCCACTTT	CASSPRGGEGPLHF
NA	TRBV27	NA	TRBJ1-1	TGTGCCAGCAGTAAGGGAGGGGTTACACTCTATGAAGCTTTCTTT	CASSKGGVTLYEAFF
NA	TRBV18	NA	TRBJ1-5	TGTGCCAGCTCTCCCCAGGGAGATCAGCCCCAGCATTTT	CASSPQGDQPQHF
NA	TRBV4-1	TRBD2	TRBJ2-1	TGCGCCAGCAGCCCTACTGGAGGTTTGCGGGGGGCGACCGGTACCCGCAATGAGCAGTTCTTC	CASSPTGGLRGATGTRNEQFF
NA	TRBV5-6	NA	TRBJ1-1	TGTGCCAGCAGCCTAGGAGGGAGCCTGAACACTGAAGCTTTCTTT	CASSLGGSLNTEAFF
few	TRBV5-1	NA	TRBJ2-3	TGCGCCAGCAGCTTTTCCGCGCCTGTCCTTTCTAGCACAGATACGCAGTATTTT	CASSFSAPVLSSTDTQYF
NA	TRBV10-2	NA	TRBJ2-5	TGCGCCAGCAGGTTAGGGGCGGGGACTTCAGAGACCCAGTACTTC	CASRLGAGTSETQYF
NA	TRBV6-5	NA	TRBJ1-2	TGTGCCAGCAGTTACTCATTGTGGGGTGGCTACACCTTC	CASSYSLWGGYTF
NA	TRBV28	TRBD1	TRBJ1-2	TGTGCCAGCATCCCCCGGGACAGGGACGGCTACACCTTC	CASIPRDRDGYTF
few	TRBV2	TRBD2	TRBJ2-7	TGTGCCAGCAGTGTTGAGGGAGGGGCCAACGAGCAGTACTTC	CASSVEGGANEQYF
NA	TRBV27	TRBD1	TRBJ1-2	TGTGCCAGCAGTTTAAAGGCACAGGGGGGGAGCTATGGCTACACCTTC	CASSLKAQGGSYGYTF
NA	TRBV28	NA	TRBJ2-1	TGTGCCAGCAGTGATGGGCGCGGAACCTACAATGAGCAGTTCTTC	CASSDGRGTYNEQFF
NA	TRBV6-1	TRBD2	TRBJ2-5	TGTGCCAGCAGTGAATGGGCGGGGGGGCTTGAGACCCAGTACTTC	CASSEWAGGLETQYF
NA	TRBV5-6	NA	TRBJ1-1	TGTGCCAGCAGCCCCGCGGCAGGGCGGTTTGAAGCTTTCTTT	CASSPAAGRFEAFF
few	TRBV11-3	NA	TRBJ2-1	TGTGCCAGCAGCTTGGGTAGAGACAATGAGCAGTTCTTC	CASSLGRDNEQFF
NA	TRBV15	NA	TRBJ1-4	TGTGCCACCAGCAGAGTGGGGGGGGACGTAAAGCTGTTTTTT	CATSRVGGDVKLFF
NA	TRBV5-5	NA	TRBJ2-6	TGTGCCAGCAGCTTAGGGGAACGGGCTTCTGGGGCCAACGTCCTGACTTTC	CASSLGERASGANVLTF
NA	TRBV25-1	NA	TRBJ1-3	TGTGCCAGCAGTGAATCGGTCAGGGCTGGAAACACCATATATTTT	CASSESVRAGNTIYF
NA	TRBV18	NA	TRBJ2-1	TGTGCCAGCTCCCCCCGGGACAACTACAATGAGCAGTTCTTC	CASSPRDNYNEQFF
NA	TRBV4-1	NA	TRBJ2-7	TGCGCCAGCAGCCAAGGGACATTCTCCTACGAGCAGTACTTC	CASSQGTFSYEQYF
NA	TRBV5-1	NA	TRBJ2-2	TGCGCCAGCAGCTTGGCCGCAGCGGAGAACACCGGGGAGCTGTTTTTT	CASSLAAAENTGELFF
NA	TRBV7-6	NA	TRBJ1-2	TGTGCCAGCAGCTTATTGCCCCAGCCCTTACAGGGATTTGGCTACACCTTC	CASSLLPQPLQGFGYTF